A selection of T cell receptor beta chains follows, all from one sample in a study of regulatory T cells in long-lasting Graves disease. Via MiXCR, TCRdb re-called the multiplex PCR reads, giving one row per CDR3 protein. The table has about 660,000 distinct CDR3 sequences, around 30% seen once. The sequenced sample was peripheral blood mononuclear cells (PBMCs), obtained when the disease was refractory, from a patient treated with antithyroid drugs. Receptors originate from a female donor with Graves disease. Both conserved end residues are trimmed from each CDR3. Clone size is not always given. Where it is, it says once, few, many or a class for expanded clones.

v_call,clone_size,cdr3_aa
TRBV7-2,few,ASSYLGRPQKRTQY
TRBV20-1,once,SAREIEGSSPLH
TRBV11-2,many,ASSFVEYYEQY
TRBV20-1,-,SVGQAGAEAF
TRBV7-2,-,ASSLPGRGNSPLH
TRBV5-6,few,ASSLWEQETQY
TRBV7-9,-,ASSSNAGFQETQY
TRBV6-1,-,ASRGGSFWDCYT
TRBV29-1,few,SDWDSMNTEAF
TRBV16,few,ASSQQWAAGDGTDTQY
TRBV12-3/TRBV12-4,few,ASSPWTTRYGYT
TRBV12-3/TRBV12-4,few,ASTRSQLNTEAF
TRBV19,-,ASSIRETYEQY
TRBV12-3/TRBV12-4,-,ASSPGQGMRNTIY
TRBV28,-,ASSGHFRLAKNIQY
TRBV28,few,PSRPIRRTRDGYT
TRBV7-9,-,ASSSRPAGGIEKLF
TRBV20-1,few,SYRRTRGESYGYT
TRBV28,-,ASSTIGTASNQPQH
TRBV27,many,ASSLGGLQPQH
TRBV12-3/TRBV12-4,-,ASSFRQGASYYGYT
TRBV5-1,-,ASSLDGSYSNQPQH
TRBV28,many,ASSLRQAYNSPLH